The TCR beta chain under discussion was sequenced for a study of T cells in Graves' hyperthyroidism and ophthalmopathy. Study details: At initial diagnosis, before any treatment had begun, peripheral blood was obtained.

RNA transcripts were the template for amplifying TCR beta CDR3 regions. TCR CDR3 regions were first amplified by RT-PCR with HTBI primers. One entry per CDR3 protein, called by TCRdb with MiXCR from the multiplex PCR reads. The data show about 620,000 distinct CDR3 sequences, 16% seen once. Study-wide results and caveats: Blood samples included most of the expanded thyroid clonotypes exceeding 0.001.

In regard to this clonotype: Its antigen is still unknown.

There are 14 residues in the CDR3. Between the trimmed V and J ends, which lost 1 base and 4 bases, there was a span of 10 bases. The germline gives CDR1 SEHNR, CDR2 FQNEAQ (reference sequence). The hyperthyroidism was newly diagnosed and had lasted under 2 months; the patients were aged 18 to 65. The chain uses TRBV7-9 and TRBJ1-1; D not resolved. The sequenced material came from blood. The receptor's source is a woman aged 25 to 45 with Graves' hyperthyroidism. The CDR3 bases are TGTGCCAGCAGCTTAGGAGGGATGGGCACTGAAGCTTTCTTT. It encodes CASSLGGMGTEAFF.